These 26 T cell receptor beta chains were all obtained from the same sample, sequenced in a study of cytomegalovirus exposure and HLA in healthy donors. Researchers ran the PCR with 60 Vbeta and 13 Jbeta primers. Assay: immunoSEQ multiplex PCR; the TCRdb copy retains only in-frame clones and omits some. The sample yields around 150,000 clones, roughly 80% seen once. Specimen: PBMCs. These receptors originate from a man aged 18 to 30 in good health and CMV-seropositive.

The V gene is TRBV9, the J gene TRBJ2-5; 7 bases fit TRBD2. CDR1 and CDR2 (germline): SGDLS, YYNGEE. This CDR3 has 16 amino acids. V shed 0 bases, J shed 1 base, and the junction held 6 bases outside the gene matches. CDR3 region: CASSVDRDYAQETQYF. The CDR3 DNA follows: TGTGCCAGCAGCGTAGACCGGGACTACGCCCAAGAGACCCAGTACTTC.

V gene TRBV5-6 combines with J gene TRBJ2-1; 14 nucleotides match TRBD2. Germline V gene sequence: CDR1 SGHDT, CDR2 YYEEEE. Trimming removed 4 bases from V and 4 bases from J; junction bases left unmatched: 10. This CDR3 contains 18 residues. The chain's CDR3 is CASSAKRRLAGGYNEQFF. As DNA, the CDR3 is TGTGCCAGCAGCGCCAAAAGGAGACTAGCGGGGGGGTACAATGAGCAGTTCTTC.

As DNA, the CDR3 is TGTGCCAGCAGTTTTCTGAGCTTCTCCTACAATGAGCAGTTCTTC. Translating gives CASSFLSFSYNEQFF. The rearrangement joins TRBV27 to TRBJ2-1; no clear D gene. The V gene's germline CDR1 is MNHEY and CDR2 SMNVEV (reference sequence). Trimming took off 3 bases at V and 0 bases at J, with 9 bases between the two ends. This CDR3 is 15 amino acids long.

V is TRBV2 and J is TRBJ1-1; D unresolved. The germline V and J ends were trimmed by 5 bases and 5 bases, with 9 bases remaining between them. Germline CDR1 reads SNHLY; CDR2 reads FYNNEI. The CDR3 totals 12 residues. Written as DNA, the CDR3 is TGTGCCAGCAGTCAGTCCCCTACTGAAGCTTTCTTT. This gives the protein CASSQSPTEAFF.

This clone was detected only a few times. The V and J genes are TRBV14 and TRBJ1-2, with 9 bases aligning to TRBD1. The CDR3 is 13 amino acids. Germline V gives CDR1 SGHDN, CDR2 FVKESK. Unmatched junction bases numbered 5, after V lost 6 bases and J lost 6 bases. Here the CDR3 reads CASRLQGADGYTF. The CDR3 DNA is TGTGCCAGCAGACTACAGGGGGCGGATGGCTACACCTTC.

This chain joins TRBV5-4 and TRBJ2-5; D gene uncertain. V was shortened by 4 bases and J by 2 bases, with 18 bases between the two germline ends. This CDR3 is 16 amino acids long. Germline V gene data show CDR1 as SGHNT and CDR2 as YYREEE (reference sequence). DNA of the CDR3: TGTGCCAGCAGCCATCTCGGTGTCAGGAATCAAGAGACCCAGTACTTC. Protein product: CASSHLGVRNQETQYF. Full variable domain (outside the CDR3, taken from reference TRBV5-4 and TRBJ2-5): ETGVTQSPTHLIKTRGQQVTLRCSSQSGHNTVSWYQQALGQGPQFIFQYYREEENGRGNFPPRFSGLQFPNYSSELNVNALELDDSALYLCASSHLGVRNQETQYFGPGTRLLVL.

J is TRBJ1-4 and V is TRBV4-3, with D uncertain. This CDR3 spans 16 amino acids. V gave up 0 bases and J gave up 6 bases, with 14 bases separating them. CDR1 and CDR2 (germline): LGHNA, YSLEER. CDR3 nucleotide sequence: TGCGCCAGCAGCCAAGATCAAGGCTTCGGGGATGAAAAACTGTTTTTT. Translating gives CASSQDQGFGDEKLFF.

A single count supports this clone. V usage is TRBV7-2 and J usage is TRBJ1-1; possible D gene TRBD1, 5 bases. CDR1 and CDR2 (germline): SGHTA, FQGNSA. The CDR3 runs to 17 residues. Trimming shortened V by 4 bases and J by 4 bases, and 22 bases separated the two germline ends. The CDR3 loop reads CASSSVLSGVIRTEAFF. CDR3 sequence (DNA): TGTGCCAGCAGCTCTGTACTGTCGGGGGTCATTCGCACTGAAGCTTTCTTT.

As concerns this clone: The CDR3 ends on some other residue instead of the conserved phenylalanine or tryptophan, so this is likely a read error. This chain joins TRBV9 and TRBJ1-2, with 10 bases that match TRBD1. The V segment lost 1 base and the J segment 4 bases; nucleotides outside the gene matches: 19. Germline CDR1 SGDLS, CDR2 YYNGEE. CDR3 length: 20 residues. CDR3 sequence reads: CASSVSLGGGQGMISYGYTS. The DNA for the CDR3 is TGTGCCAGCAGCGTATCCTTGGGGGGGGGACAGGGGATGATTAGCTATGGCTACACCTCC.

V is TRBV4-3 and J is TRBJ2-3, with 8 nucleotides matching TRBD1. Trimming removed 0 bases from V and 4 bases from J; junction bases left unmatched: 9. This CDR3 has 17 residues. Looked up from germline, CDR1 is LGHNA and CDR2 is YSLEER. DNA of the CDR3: TGCGCCAGCAGCCAAGATTGGGACAGGTTTGGGCCAGATACGCAGTATTTT. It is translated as CASSQDWDRFGPDTQYF.

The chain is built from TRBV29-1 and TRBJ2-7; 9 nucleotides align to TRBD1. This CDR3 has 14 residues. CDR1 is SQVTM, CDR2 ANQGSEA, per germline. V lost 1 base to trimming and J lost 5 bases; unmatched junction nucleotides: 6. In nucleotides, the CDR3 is TGCAGCGTTGAAGGGGGGACAGGGACGAACGAGCAGTACTTC. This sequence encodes CSVEGGTGTNEQYF.

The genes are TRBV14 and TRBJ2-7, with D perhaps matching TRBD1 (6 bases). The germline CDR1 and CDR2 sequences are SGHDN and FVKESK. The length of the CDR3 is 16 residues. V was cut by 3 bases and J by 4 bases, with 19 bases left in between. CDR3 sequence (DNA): TGTGCCAGCAGCCAGACCAAAACGGGACATAAATACGAGCAGTACTTC. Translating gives CASSQTKTGHKYEQYF.

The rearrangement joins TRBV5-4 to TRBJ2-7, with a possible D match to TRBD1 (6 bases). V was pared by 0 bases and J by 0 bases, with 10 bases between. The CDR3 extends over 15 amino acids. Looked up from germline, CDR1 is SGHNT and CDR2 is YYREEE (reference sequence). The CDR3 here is CASSLGQEPSYEQYF. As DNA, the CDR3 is TGTGCCAGCAGCTTGGGACAGGAGCCCTCCTACGAGCAGTACTTC.

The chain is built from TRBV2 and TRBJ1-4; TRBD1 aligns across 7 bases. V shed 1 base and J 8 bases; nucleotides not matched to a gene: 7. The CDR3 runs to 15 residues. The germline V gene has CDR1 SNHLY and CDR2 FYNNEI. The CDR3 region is CASSEGQGGGEKLFF. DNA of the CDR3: TGTGCCAGCAGTGAAGGACAGGGCGGGGGGGAAAAACTGTTTTTT.

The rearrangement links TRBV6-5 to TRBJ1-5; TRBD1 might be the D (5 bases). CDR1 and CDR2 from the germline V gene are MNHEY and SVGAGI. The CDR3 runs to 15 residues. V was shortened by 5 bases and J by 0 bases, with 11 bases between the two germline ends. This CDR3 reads CASSPTGDSNQPQHF. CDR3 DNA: TGTGCCAGCAGTCCCACAGGCGATAGCAATCAGCCCCAGCATTTT.

The CDR3 is CATSRADRAGETQYF. DNA of the CDR3: TGTGCCACCAGCAGAGCCGACAGGGCCGGAGAGACCCAGTACTTC. This chain links TRBV15 with TRBJ2-5, with TRBD1 identical over 7 bases. Trimming cost V 1 base and J 4 bases; bases outside gene matches: 6. Looked up from germline, CDR1 is LNHNV and CDR2 is YYDKDF (reference sequence). The CDR3 is 15 residues long.

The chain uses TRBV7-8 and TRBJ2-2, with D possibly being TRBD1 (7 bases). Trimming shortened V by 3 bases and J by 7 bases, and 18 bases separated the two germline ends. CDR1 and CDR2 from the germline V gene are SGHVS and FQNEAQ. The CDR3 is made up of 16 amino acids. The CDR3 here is CASSFGQAGYDGELFF. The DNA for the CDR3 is TGTGCCAGCAGCTTCGGACAGGCGGGGTACGACGGGGAGCTGTTTTTT.

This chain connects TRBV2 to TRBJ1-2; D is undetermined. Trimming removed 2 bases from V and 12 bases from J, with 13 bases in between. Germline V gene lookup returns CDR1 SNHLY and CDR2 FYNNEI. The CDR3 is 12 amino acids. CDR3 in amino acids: CASSETTTENTF. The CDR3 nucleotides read TGTGCCAGCAGTGAAACAACGACGGAGAACACCTTC.

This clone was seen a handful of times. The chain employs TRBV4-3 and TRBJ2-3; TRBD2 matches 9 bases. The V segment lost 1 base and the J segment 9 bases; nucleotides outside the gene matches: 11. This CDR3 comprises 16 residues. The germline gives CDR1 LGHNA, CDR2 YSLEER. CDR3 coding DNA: TGCGCCAGCAGCCAAGCGGCGGGGGGGCCCCCCGAAACGCAGTATTTT. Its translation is CASSQAAGGPPETQYF.

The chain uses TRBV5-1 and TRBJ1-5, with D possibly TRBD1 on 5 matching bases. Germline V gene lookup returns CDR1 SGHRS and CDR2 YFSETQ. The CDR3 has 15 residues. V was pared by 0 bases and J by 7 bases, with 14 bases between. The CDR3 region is CASSLDGREGQPQHF. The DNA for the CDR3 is TGCGCCAGCAGCTTGGACGGGAGGGAGGGGCAGCCCCAGCATTTT. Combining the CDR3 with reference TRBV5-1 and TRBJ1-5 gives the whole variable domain KAGVTQTPRYLIKTRGQQVTLSCSPISGHRSVSWYQQTPGQGLQFLFEYFSETQRNKGNFPGRFSGRQFSNSRSEMNVSTLELGDSALYLCASSLDGREGQPQHFGDGTRLSIL.

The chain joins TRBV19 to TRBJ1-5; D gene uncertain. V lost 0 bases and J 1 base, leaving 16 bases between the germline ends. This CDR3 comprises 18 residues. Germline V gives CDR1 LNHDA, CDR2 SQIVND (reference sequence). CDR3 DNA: TGTGCCAGTAGTATAGAGAGTTTTGTAAGCATCAGCAATCAGCCCCAGCATTTT. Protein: CASSIESFVSISNQPQHF.

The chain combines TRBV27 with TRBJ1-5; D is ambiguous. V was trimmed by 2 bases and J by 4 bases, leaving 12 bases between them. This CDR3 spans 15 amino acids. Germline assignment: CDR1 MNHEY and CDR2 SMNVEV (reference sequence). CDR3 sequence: CASSLSAVINQPQHF. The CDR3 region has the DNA TGTGCCAGCAGTTTAAGTGCGGTAATTAATCAGCCCCAGCATTTT.

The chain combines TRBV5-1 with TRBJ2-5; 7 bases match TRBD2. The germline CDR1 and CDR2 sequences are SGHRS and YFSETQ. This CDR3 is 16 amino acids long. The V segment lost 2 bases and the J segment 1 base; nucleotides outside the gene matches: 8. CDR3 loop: CASSLGVAGFQETQYF. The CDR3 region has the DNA TGCGCCAGCAGCTTAGGGGTAGCGGGCTTCCAAGAGACCCAGTACTTC. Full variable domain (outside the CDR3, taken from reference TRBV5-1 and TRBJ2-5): KAGVTQTPRYLIKTRGQQVTLSCSPISGHRSVSWYQQTPGQGLQFLFEYFSETQRNKGNFPGRFSGRQFSNSRSEMNVSTLELGDSALYLCASSLGVAGFQETQYFGPGTRLLVL.

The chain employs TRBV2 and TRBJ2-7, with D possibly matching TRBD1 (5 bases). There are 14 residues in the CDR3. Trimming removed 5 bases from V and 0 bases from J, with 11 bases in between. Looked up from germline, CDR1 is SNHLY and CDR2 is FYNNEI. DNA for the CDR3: TGTGCCAGCAGTTTGAAAGGGGTCTCCTACGAGCAGTACTTC. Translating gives CASSLKGVSYEQYF.

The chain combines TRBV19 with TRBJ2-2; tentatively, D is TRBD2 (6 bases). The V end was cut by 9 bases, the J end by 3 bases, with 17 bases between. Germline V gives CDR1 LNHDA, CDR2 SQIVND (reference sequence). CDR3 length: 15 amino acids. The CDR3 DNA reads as TGTGCCAGCTCATTTCGGGAGTGGGACACCGGGGAGCTGTTTTTT. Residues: CASSFREWDTGELFF.

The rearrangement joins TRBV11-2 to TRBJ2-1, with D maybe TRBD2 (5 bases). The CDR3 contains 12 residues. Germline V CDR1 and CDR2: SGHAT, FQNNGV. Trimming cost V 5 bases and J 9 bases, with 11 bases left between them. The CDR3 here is CASSHLASEQFF. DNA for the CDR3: TGTGCCAGCAGCCACCTAGCTAGTGAGCAGTTCTTC.